Listed below are T cell receptor beta chains from one sample, sequenced in a study of blood T cell repertoires in COVID-19. Some clones are missing from TCRdb's copy, which holds only in-frame ones; the method was immunoSEQ multiplex PCR. The sample lists 70,000 or so clones; roughly 84% were seen once. Sequenced input: peripheral blood. The receptors were sampled from a man between 45 and 60 years old with acute or convalescent COVID-19. CDR3s include the opening cysteine and the closing phenylalanine or tryptophan.

CDR3: CASSSPTSGGTDTQYF; J: TRBJ2-3; V: TRBV7-9; length: 16
CDR3: CATSGLESGNEQFF; J: TRBJ2-1; V: TRBV15; length: 14
CDR3: CASSGQGAWQPQHF; J: TRBJ1-5; V: TRBV2; length: 14
CDR3: CASSLVPGQGRTGELFF; J: TRBJ2-2; V: TRBV5-1; length: 17
CDR3: CSASTGGYTGELFF; J: TRBJ2-2; V: TRBV20-1; length: 14
CDR3: CSAPMGQGYTF; J: TRBJ1-2; V: TRBV20-1; length: 11
CDR3: CASSLDSTGELFF; J: TRBJ2-2; V: TRBV11-3; length: 13
CDR3: CASSQPVVSGRETQYF; J: TRBJ2-5; V: TRBV28; length: 16
CDR3: CASSYIPINRGYTF; J: TRBJ1-2; V: TRBV6-5; length: 14
CDR3: CATSRRQLNTGELFF; J: TRBJ2-2; V: TRBV15; length: 15
CDR3: CASSLATGGVPGELFF; J: TRBJ2-2; V: TRBV5-4; length: 16
CDR3: CASSYVRSGSLYF; J: TRBJ2-3; V: TRBV6-2/TRBV6-3; length: 13
CDR3: CAISEARSGAREKLFF; J: TRBJ1-4; V: TRBV10-3; length: 16
CDR3: CASSQVVSGELFF; J: TRBJ2-2; V: TRBV14; length: 13
CDR3: CASSVDPGTGRETQYF; J: TRBJ2-5; V: TRBV9; length: 16
CDR3: CAISMDSFNQPQHF; J: TRBJ1-5; V: TRBV10-3; length: 14
CDR3: CASIRDSNYGYTF; J: TRBJ1-2; V: TRBV6-1; length: 13
CDR3: CASWGREKGTDTQYF; J: TRBJ2-3; V: TRBV28; length: 15
CDR3: CASSYGLRGQHYGYTF; J: TRBJ1-2; V: TRBV6-5; length: 16
CDR3: CASSPWADSNTEAFF; J: TRBJ1-1; V: TRBV18; length: 15
CDR3: CASRSSGGAYDTQYF; J: TRBJ2-3; V: TRBV13; length: 15
CDR3: CASSSTPYTGDLDGYTF; J: TRBJ1-2; V: TRBV7-3; length: 17
CDR3: CASSPGSGDYRNTGELFF; J: TRBJ2-2; V: TRBV7-7; length: 18
CDR3: CASSSSTLTYEQYF; J: TRBJ2-7; V: TRBV28; length: 14